The T cell receptor beta chain described here comes from a study of blood T cell repertoires in COVID-19 (dated by TCRdb to 2018 to 2021). Study-level background: Samples from collaborators originated in the United States, Italy and Spain and spanned both the acute and convalescent phases of COVID-19. The material from the prospective study consisted of cDNA or gDNA derived from T cells, B-cell-depleted T cells, or PBMCs. The dataset comprised deeply sampled blood TCRbeta repertoires from subjects exposed to, actively infected with, or recovered from COVID-19. The repertoires were released in a freely available public database intended as a resource for research on the immune response to SARS-CoV-2. The samples were drawn from the first 160 participants of the ongoing ImmuneRACE study and from 1,200 or so subjects provided by 6 global collaborators. The sample metadata nearly always contained a de-identified subject ID, COVID-19 status, age in years and sex. Where available, HLA class I and class II types were obtained from metadata supplied by the sample provider rather than from assay-based typing. Points the paper makes about the study in general: The quantity of clinical and demographic metadata differed by source and by participant and was supplied without curation.

TCRbeta CDR3 regions were amplified from genomic DNA by means of the immunoSEQ Assay, a bias-controlled multiplex PCR. In the original analysis: Nucleated cell counts per sample were estimated from amplification of reference gene primers within the assay. To quantify the absolute abundance of each unique TCRbeta CDR3 rearrangement, sequence reads were collapsed and filtered. Productive Simpson clonality was computed per sample as the square root of Simpson's diversity index over productive rearrangements. Drawn from immuneACCESS, this table holds only the in-frame rearrangements with V and J called that TCRdb kept. Clones are partly lost; checked studies trace under half to an unresolved V gene and leave the rest unexplained. Clone size and V and J calls were adopted from that table, with D and trimming inferred from the DNA. This sample lists about 230,000 clones; 80% to 90% were detected once. The ten largest clones take up roughly 8.7% of the sample.

Reading from cysteine to phenylalanine, the CDR3 counts 16 amino acids. Only the CDR3 part of the read is kept: 48 bases, read in frame from the first base. Relative to germline, V is 5 bases shorter and J is 3 bases shorter, with 17 bases between their ends. The germline V gene provides CDR1 MDHEN and CDR2 SYDVKM. Whole blood was collected in K2EDTA tubes by collaborating institutions according to the institutions' own protocols. Collaborator samples were shipped for TCRbeta analysis as frozen whole blood, isolated PBMCs, or DNA extracted from either sample type. For this clone: Its specific antigen is unknown. No qualities accompany the bases; no much larger clone lies one base away.

The sample was peripheral blood. The rearrangement combines TRBV28 with TRBJ1-3; TRBD1 could be the D gene, as 5 bases match. The source of this sequence is a man in his forties with active or convalescent COVID-19. Read as DNA, the sequence is TGTGCCAGCAGTATTACGCTCTCGGGGGGTGGAAACACCATATATTTT. This is translated as CASSITLSGGGNTIYF.